This T cell receptor (beta chain) was profiled in a study of blood T cell repertoires in COVID-19. Study as a whole: From the United States, Italy and Spain came samples of acute and convalescent COVID-19.

The V gene's germline CDR1 is LNHDA and CDR2 SQIVND (reference sequence). The ends lost 5 bases at V and 3 bases at J; junction bases unmatched: 6. This CDR3 region has 14 residues. Per the authors' pipeline: Reference gene primer amplification gave estimated nucleated cell counts. Clones were sequenced by immunoSEQ multiplex PCR, and TCRdb holds only the in-frame ones, with some missing. The DNA was the basis for D and trimming; V, J and clone size are from that table. This repertoire shows 250,000 to 300,000 clones, approximately 91% found once; its top ten account for about 2%. Participants were aged roughly 18 to 89 years from about two dozen US areas. Participants reported their clinical history, and cohort assignment relied on those reports.

This chain uses TRBV19 with TRBJ1-1; 7 bases agree with TRBD1. This TCR derives from a woman aged 40 to 50 with acute COVID-19. Sequencing input: PBMCs or T cells enriched from blood (not recorded which). The CDR3 DNA is TGTGCCAGTAGTTGGACAGGCGGTGACACTGAAGCTTTCTTT. Residues: CASSWTGGDTEAFF.